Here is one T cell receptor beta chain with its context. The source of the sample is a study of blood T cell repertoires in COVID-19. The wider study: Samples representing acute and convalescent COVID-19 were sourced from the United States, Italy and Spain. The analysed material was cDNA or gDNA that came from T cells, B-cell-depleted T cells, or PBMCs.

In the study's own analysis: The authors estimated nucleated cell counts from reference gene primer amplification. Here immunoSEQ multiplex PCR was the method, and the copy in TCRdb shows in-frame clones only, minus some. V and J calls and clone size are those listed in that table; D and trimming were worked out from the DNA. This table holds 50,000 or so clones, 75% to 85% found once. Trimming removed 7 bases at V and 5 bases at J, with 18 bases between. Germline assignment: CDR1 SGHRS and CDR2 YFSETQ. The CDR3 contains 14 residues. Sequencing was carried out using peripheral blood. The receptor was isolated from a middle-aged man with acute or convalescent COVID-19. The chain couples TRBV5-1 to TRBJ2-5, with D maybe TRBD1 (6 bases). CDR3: CASHLLSRGETQYF. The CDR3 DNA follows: TGCGCCAGCCACCTCCTAAGCAGGGGCGAGACCCAGTACTTC.